This T cell receptor (beta chain) was obtained from a study of T-cell memory formation after mild COVID-19. This clonotype was recorded at least ten times. CDR3 size: 15 residues. Germline V gene data show CDR1 as MNHEY and CDR2 as SVGEGT. Germline trimming cut 4 bases from V and 7 bases from J; bases unmatched to any gene: 11. TCRdb reanalysed the 5' RACE reads using MiXCR and keeps one entry per CDR3 protein. Here the sample spans fewer than 40,000 distinct CDR3 sequences, more than 9.5% being singletons. The source of this sequence is a man aged 18 to 35 who had mild COVID-19 (a few samples of this study predate the infection). Cell type and time point are not known. Material for sequencing was PBMCs or a T cell subset sorted from them (not recorded which). This rearrangement joins TRBV6-2 or TRBV6-3 to TRBJ2-3, with 7 bases identical to TRBD1. The CDR3 region is CASSSATQGDHTQYF. The CDR3 DNA follows: TGTGCCAGCAGTTCTGCGACCCAGGGGGACCATACGCAGTATTTT.